The 11 T cell receptor beta chains reported below all come from one sample, sequenced in a study of shared clonotypes between healthy human individuals. Libraries were prepared by immunoSEQ multiplex PCR; TCRdb keeps only in-frame clonotypes and omits some of them. Of a few million clones listed, 85% to 95% were seen once; the top ten hold around 0.15%. Specimen: naive CD4+ T cells sorted from blood. Described subset: CD45RA+ positively selected. The source of these receptors is a man aged 18 to 35 in good health.

This chain connects TRBV10-3 to TRBJ2-3; D not resolved. V lost 3 bases and J 7 bases, leaving 8 bases between the germline ends. Germline V gene data show CDR1 as ENHRY and CDR2 as SYGVKD. The CDR3 extends over 12 amino acids. CDR3 nucleotides: TGTGCCATCAGTGACTTTTCAAATACGCAGTATTTT. Encoded protein: CAISDFSNTQYF.

In DNA, the CDR3 is TGTGCCAGCAGTTTCCGAATAGCGGGAGGCAGCACAGATACGCAGTATTTT. Its protein product is CASSFRIAGGSTDTQYF. The chain uses TRBV27 and TRBJ2-3; 10 bases agree with TRBD2. J was trimmed by 0 bases and V by 3 bases; bases with no gene match: 6. Germline CDR1 reads MNHEY; CDR2 reads SMNVEV (reference sequence). CDR3 length: 17 residues.

The V call is TRBV10-2, the J call TRBJ2-3; maybe TRBD1 (5 bases). Trimming stripped 6 bases from V and 4 bases from J, with 20 bases between. There are 16 residues in the CDR3. Per the germline V gene, CDR1 is WSHSY and CDR2 is SAAADI. This CDR3 reads CASSDPQGAGADTQYF. The CDR3 DNA is TGCGCCAGCAGCGACCCGCAAGGGGCTGGGGCAGATACGCAGTATTTT.

This rearrangement joins TRBV7-8 to TRBJ1-6; 8 bases map to TRBD1. There are 16 residues in the CDR3. The germline gives CDR1 SGHVS, CDR2 FQNEAQ. The junction had 13 bases not matched to a gene; V was cut back by 1 base and J by 14 bases. DNA for the CDR3: TGTGCCAGCAGCTTAGACGGACAGGGCCCTTGGGTGGCCCTCCACTTT. It is translated as CASSLDGQGPWVALHF.

This chain links TRBV5-6 with TRBJ2-5, with a tentative D call TRBD2 (5 bases). Germline loops: CDR1 SGHDT, CDR2 YYEEEE. This CDR3 is 16 amino acids long. Between the trimmed V and J ends, which lost 1 base and 0 bases, there was a span of 13 bases. CDR3 sequence: CASSLPSGIYQETQYF. DNA of the CDR3: TGTGCCAGCAGCTTGCCAAGCGGAATTTACCAAGAGACCCAGTACTTC.

This rearrangement joins TRBV6-5 to TRBJ1-2; D remains ambiguous. Trimming stripped 5 bases from V and 4 bases from J, with 11 bases between. This CDR3 is built from 13 residues. Germline values: CDR1 MNHEY, CDR2 SVGAGI. The CDR3 DNA reads TGTGCCAGCAGTGAAGTCCCAGCCTATGGCTACACCTTC. This codes for CASSEVPAYGYTF.

A single count supports this clone. The V call is TRBV11-3, the J call TRBJ2-6, with D tentatively TRBD1 (5 bases). Germline CDR1 and CDR2: SGHNT and YENEEA. The V end was cut by 5 bases, the J end by 2 bases, with 10 bases between. This CDR3 region has 15 residues. CDR3 loop: CASSPQGPGANVLTF. DNA of the CDR3: TGTGCCAGCAGCCCCCAGGGTCCTGGGGCCAACGTCCTGACTTTC.

This rearrangement joins TRBV7-2 to TRBJ2-2; the match to TRBD1 covers 10 bases. From germline, CDR1 is SGHTA and CDR2 FQGNSA. The CDR3 loop spans 14 amino acids. The trim removed 5 bases at V and 7 bases at J, leaving 4 bases unmatched. Written as DNA, the CDR3 is TGTGCCAGCAGCCTGGGACAGGGGTTCGGGGAGCTGTTTTTT. This gives the protein CASSLGQGFGELFF.

This chain links TRBV19 with TRBJ1-2; possible D gene TRBD1, 6 bases. Looked up from germline, CDR1 is LNHDA and CDR2 is SQIVND (reference sequence). The CDR3 runs 15 residues. V lost 4 bases to trimming and J lost 3 bases, with 15 bases between them. CDR3 DNA: TGTGCCAGTAGTAGCCAACAGGGTGGCCACTATGGCTACACCTTC. Amino acid sequence: CASSSQQGGHYGYTF.

The chain is built from TRBV7-3 and TRBJ2-1; 15 bases fit TRBD2. The V gene's germline CDR1 is SGHTA and CDR2 FQGTGA. The trim removed 5 bases at V and 7 bases at J, leaving 15 bases unmatched. This CDR3 region has 19 residues. The CDR3 nucleotides are TGTGCCAGCAGCCCTCAATCCTCGGGACTAGCGGGGGGAAGAAATGAGCAGTTCTTC. Protein product: CASSPQSSGLAGGRNEQFF. Variable domain in full (rest from reference TRBV7-3 and TRBJ2-1): GAGVSQTPSNKVTEKGKYVELRCDPISGHTALYWYRQSLGQGPEFLIYFQGTGAADDSGLPNDRFFAVRPEGSVSTLKIQRTERGDSAVYLCASSPQSSGLAGGRNEQFFGPGTRLTVL.

Note on this clone: Within the sample, other DNA sequences also encode this same CDR3. The chain uses TRBV5-4 and TRBJ2-5; 11 positions match TRBD2. The CDR3 spans 15 residues. The germline gives CDR1 SGHNT, CDR2 YYREEE (reference sequence). Trimming took 0 bases from V and 4 from J; bases not matched to a gene: 2. CDR3 sequence reads: CASSLAGTSGETQYF. The CDR3 nucleotides read TGTGCCAGCAGCTTGGCCGGGACTAGCGGAGAGACCCAGTACTTC.